The clone carrying this T cell receptor (beta chain) was seen more than once but under ten times. What it binds is not known. This entry belongs to a study of identical twins. A single record per CDR3 protein comes from TCRdb applying MiXCR to the 5' RACE reads. This sample yields roughly 200,000 distinct CDR3 sequences, of which around 8.1% are seen a single time; 1.9% belongs to the top ten. This CDR3 is built from 12 residues. CDR1 is SGHNT and CDR2 is YYREEE in the germline V gene (reference sequence). Trimming removed 7 bases from V and 4 bases from J, with 10 bases in between. Study-wide points: Twins showed weaker excess sharing in their beta out-of-frame sequences. It was out-of-frame TCR alpha sharing in monozygotic twins that models underestimated.

These records were also assigned to another study, of yellow fever vaccine responses in identical twins.

This receptor was obtained from a woman aged 18-35 years in good health. V gene TRBV5-4 combines with J gene TRBJ2-3; possibly TRBD2 for D (6 bases). The sequencing sample was made of memory (CD45RO+) T cells sorted from blood. The CDR3 here is CASARGSDTQYF. As DNA, the CDR3 is TGTGCCAGCGCTCGGGGGTCAGATACGCAGTATTTT.